These T cell receptor beta chains were read from a single sample in a study of shared clonotypes between healthy human individuals. Method: immunoSEQ multiplex PCR; TCRdb's copy keeps in-frame clones and lacks some. This sample has over a million clones, with 65% to 75% found just once. The sample consisted of memory CD4+ T cells sorted from blood. These receptors were taken from a man between 18 and 29 years old in good health. CDR3s include the opening cysteine and the closing phenylalanine or tryptophan. The D gene is left open where the match is weak. Not every row has a clone size; where given, it reads once, few, many or a size class.

d_gene: .
j_gene: TRBJ2-5
abundance: .
v_gene: TRBV20-1
CDR3aa: CLFQGGKTQYF
CDR3nt: TGCCTATTTCAGGGTGGGAAGACCCAGTACTTC

d_gene: .
j_gene: TRBJ1-1
abundance: few
v_gene: TRBV5-6
CDR3aa: CASSLGQVNTEAFF
CDR3nt: TGTGCCAGCAGCTTGGGACAGGTGAACACTGAAGCTTTCTTT

d_gene: TRBD1
j_gene: TRBJ2-3
abundance: few
v_gene: TRBV29-1
CDR3aa: CSVPTGTGSNF
CDR3nt: TGCAGCGTACCGACCGGGACAGGGAGTAATTTT

d_gene: .
j_gene: TRBJ1-2
abundance: .
v_gene: TRBV23-1
CDR3aa: CARRRSDHIANYGYTF
CDR3nt: TGCGCCCGGCGGCGGAGTGACCACATAGCTAACTATGGCTACACCTTC

d_gene: TRBD1
j_gene: TRBJ1-1
abundance: few
v_gene: TRBV19
CDR3aa: CASSTRTGAMNTEAFF
CDR3nt: TGTGCCAGTAGTACCCGGACAGGGGCCATGAACACTGAAGCTTTCTTT

d_gene: TRBD1
j_gene: TRBJ1-2
abundance: .
v_gene: TRBV9
CDR3aa: CASSGTGVWDGYTF
CDR3nt: TGTGCCAGCAGCGGGACAGGGGTATGGGATGGCTACACCTTC

d_gene: TRBD1
j_gene: TRBJ1-6
abundance: .
v_gene: TRBV5-1
CDR3aa: CASSLGQGGSSPLHF
CDR3nt: TGCGCCAGCAGCTTGGGACAGGGAGGGAGTTCACCCCTCCACTTT

d_gene: .
j_gene: TRBJ2-7
abundance: .
v_gene: TRBV5-1
CDR3aa: CASSLDLDTAYEQYF
CDR3nt: TGCGCCAGCAGCCTCGACCTGGACACAGCCTACGAGCAGTACTTC

d_gene: TRBD1
j_gene: TRBJ1-1
abundance: .
v_gene: TRBV11-2
CDR3aa: CASSLERDRESGAFF
CDR3nt: TGTGCCAGCAGCTTAGAGCGGGACAGGGAAAGTGGGGCTTTCTTT

d_gene: TRBD2
j_gene: TRBJ2-2
abundance: .
v_gene: TRBV7-6
CDR3aa: CASSLSTSGTANTGELFF
CDR3nt: TGTGCCAGCAGTTTATCGACTAGCGGGACAGCGAACACCGGGGAGCTGTTTTTT

d_gene: .
j_gene: TRBJ1-1
abundance: .
v_gene: TRBV6-5
CDR3aa: CASSRGGEAFF
CDR3nt: TGTGCCAGCAGTAGGGGCGGGGAAGCTTTCTTT

d_gene: TRBD2
j_gene: TRBJ2-3
abundance: .
v_gene: TRBV5-1
CDR3aa: CASSSAGTRGDTQYF
CDR3nt: TGCGCCAGCAGCTCGGCCGGGACTAGGGGCGATACGCAGTATTTT

d_gene: .
j_gene: TRBJ2-7
abundance: .
v_gene: TRBV5-5
CDR3aa: CASSLVGGTGEQYF
CDR3nt: TGTGCCAGCAGCTTGGTCGGCGGGACGGGGGAGCAGTACTTC

d_gene: .
j_gene: TRBJ2-1
abundance: .
v_gene: TRBV9
CDR3aa: CASSPLGSSYNEQFF
CDR3nt: TGTGCCAGCAGTCCACTAGGAAGCTCCTACAATGAGCAGTTCTTC

d_gene: TRBD1
j_gene: TRBJ1-2
abundance: many
v_gene: TRBV5-4
CDR3aa: CASSLALGQRRGYTF
CDR3nt: TGTGCCAGCAGCTTGGCCCTGGGACAGCGGAGGGGCTACACCTTC

d_gene: TRBD1
j_gene: TRBJ2-7
abundance: few
v_gene: TRBV23-1
CDR3aa: CASSPRGQGAYEQYF
CDR3nt: TGCGCCAGCAGTCCACGGGGACAGGGCGCCTACGAGCAGTACTTC

d_gene: .
j_gene: TRBJ2-3
abundance: .
v_gene: TRBV6-5
CDR3aa: CASRSTDTQYF
CDR3nt: TGTGCCAGCAGAAGCACAGATACGCAGTATTTT

d_gene: TRBD1
j_gene: TRBJ2-5
abundance: .
v_gene: TRBV27
CDR3aa: CASSYVGGAETQYF
CDR3nt: TGTGCCAGCAGTTACGTAGGGGGCGCAGAGACCCAGTACTTC

d_gene: TRBD1
j_gene: TRBJ2-2
abundance: .
v_gene: TRBV6-1
CDR3aa: CASDTGAVGELFF
CDR3nt: TGTGCCAGCGATACAGGGGCTGTCGGGGAGCTGTTTTTT